This TCR beta chain was captured in a study of regulatory T cells in long-lasting Graves disease. Study-wide results and caveats: Persistent disease preferred TRBV28, TRBJ1-2 and TRBJ2-5; new disease, TRBV20-1 and TRBJ2-1.

Sample time point: newly diagnosed GD, antithyroid drugs for less than 3 months. PBMC RNA served as the TCR library source. Building the TCR beta libraries relied on iRepertoire HTBI primers, and CDR3 regions underwent Arm-PCR. TCRdb re-called the multiplex PCR reads through MiXCR, storing one row per CDR3 protein. This sample has around 500,000 distinct CDR3 sequences, with around 13% found just once. The CDR3 has 13 residues. Germline lookup yields CDR1 SQVTM and CDR2 ANQGSEA. Losses at the gene ends were 6 bases for V and 5 bases for J; bases not matched to a gene: 8. In its sample, this clonotype was seen many times. Antigen: not known. Separately, the same data were catalogued under a study of T cells in Graves' hyperthyroidism and ophthalmopathy.

The TCR was taken from a woman aged 25 to 39 with Graves disease. The starting material was peripheral blood mononuclear cells (PBMCs), obtained at new diagnosis, from a patient treated with antithyroid drugs. The chain combines TRBV29-1 with TRBJ2-5; 8 bases agree with TRBD1. CDR3 DNA sequence: TGCAGCGTCGAGACAGGGGCTCGGGAGACCCAGTACTTC. The encoded protein is CSVETGARETQYF.